The source of this T cell receptor beta chain is a study of CD8+ T cells in alopecia areata. General study results and limits: Treatment with tofacitinib significantly lowered scalp clonality and reduced expanded CD8+ clones among the top 100. More clonal than normal scalp was lesional scalp, particularly alopecia totalis/universalis. Alphabeta T cells residing in normal skin are also sequenced in scalp samples.

RNA, once extracted, was reverse transcribed into cDNA for use as the sequencing template. Repertoires were generated with immunoSEQ multiplex PCR, while TCRdb's copy carries only in-frame clones and drops some. There are approximately 300,000 clones in the sample; more than 45% occur only once, and more than 1.5% lies in the top ten. This CDR3 region has 13 residues. After removal of 8 bases from V and 4 bases from J, the junction contained 4 bases not matched to a gene. Germline CDR1 SNHLY, CDR2 FYNNEI. Treatment specified: oral pan-JAK inhibitor, 5-10 mg twice daily. Peripheral blood samples and lesional scalp punch biopsies were obtained from alopecia areata patients. Comment on this clone: Its antigen is unidentified.

The V and J genes are TRBV2 and TRBJ2-1, with 8 bases lining up with TRBD2. The clonotype comes from a human donor with alopecia areata. Sequencing used CD4+ T cells sorted from blood, obtained at week 24, from a patient treated with tofacitinib. CDR3 amino acids: CASLAGSYNEQFF. The CDR3 nucleotides are TGTGCCAGCTTAGCGGGGAGTTACAATGAGCAGTTCTTC.